The present T cell receptor (beta chain) was sequenced within a study of regulatory T cells in long-lasting Graves disease. Time point specified: persistent/refractory GD, antithyroid drugs over 5 years with positive TRAb. Isolated PBMC RNA provided the starting material for the TCR library. By American Thyroid Association guidelines, Graves' disease was diagnosed in the cohort. Peripheral blood, at nine milliliters, went into EDTA tubes. The length of the CDR3 is 12 residues. The germline CDR1 and CDR2 sequences are SQVTM and ANQGSEA. The trim removed 5 bases at V and 2 bases at J, leaving 3 bases unmatched. This clonotype was counted ten times or more. To make TCR beta libraries, researchers used iRepertoire HTBI primers and Arm-PCR of CDR3 regions. One entry per CDR3 protein, called by TCRdb with MiXCR from the multiplex PCR reads. The profile shows around 430,000 distinct CDR3 sequences, about 20% of them singletons.

V and J are TRBV29-1 and TRBJ2-7; 7 bases map to TRBD2. The TCR originated in a female donor with Graves disease. Sequencing was performed on peripheral blood mononuclear cells (PBMCs), taken when the disease was refractory, from a patient treated with antithyroid drugs. CDR3 residues: CSVLTSAYEQYF. The CDR3 nucleotides read TGCAGCGTTTTAACTAGCGCCTACGAGCAGTACTTC.